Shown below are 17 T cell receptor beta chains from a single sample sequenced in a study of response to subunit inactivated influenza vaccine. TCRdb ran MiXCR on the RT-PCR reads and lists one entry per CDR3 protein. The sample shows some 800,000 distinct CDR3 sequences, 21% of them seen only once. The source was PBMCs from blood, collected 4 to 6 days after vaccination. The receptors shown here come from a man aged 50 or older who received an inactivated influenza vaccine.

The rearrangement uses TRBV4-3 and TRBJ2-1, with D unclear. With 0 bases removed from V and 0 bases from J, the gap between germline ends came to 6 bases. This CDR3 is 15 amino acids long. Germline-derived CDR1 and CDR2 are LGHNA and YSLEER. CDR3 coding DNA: TGCGCCAGCAGCCAAGAGATAAGCTCCTACAATGAGCAGTTCTTC. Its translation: CASSQEISSYNEQFF.

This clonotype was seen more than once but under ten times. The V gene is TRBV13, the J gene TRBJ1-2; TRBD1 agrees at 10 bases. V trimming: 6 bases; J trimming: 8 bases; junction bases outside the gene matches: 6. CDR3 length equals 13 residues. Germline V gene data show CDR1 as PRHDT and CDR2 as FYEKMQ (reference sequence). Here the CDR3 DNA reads TGTGCCAGCAGTCAGACAGGGGGCCAAGGCTACACCTTC. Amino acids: CASSQTGGQGYTF.

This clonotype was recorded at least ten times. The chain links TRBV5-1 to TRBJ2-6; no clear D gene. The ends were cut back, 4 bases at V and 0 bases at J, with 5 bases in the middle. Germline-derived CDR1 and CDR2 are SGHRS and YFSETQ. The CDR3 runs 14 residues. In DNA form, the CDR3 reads TGCGCCAGCAGCCCCTCCTCTGGGGCCAACGTCCTGACTTTC. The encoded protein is CASSPSSGANVLTF.

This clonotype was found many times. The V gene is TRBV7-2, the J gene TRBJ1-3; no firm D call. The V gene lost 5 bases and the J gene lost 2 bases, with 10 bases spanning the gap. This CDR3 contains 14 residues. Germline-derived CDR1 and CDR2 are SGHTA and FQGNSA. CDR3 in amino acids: CASSPNLPGNTIYF. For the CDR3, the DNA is TGTGCCAGCAGCCCAAATCTACCTGGAAACACCATATATTTT.

The CDR3 loop reads CSARWGGAYEQYF. The CDR3 DNA reads as TGCAGTGCTAGGTGGGGGGGGGCTTACGAGCAGTACTTC. V and J are TRBV20-1 and TRBJ2-7; D perhaps matches TRBD2 (7 bases). Per the germline V gene, CDR1 is DFQATT and CDR2 is SNEGSKA (reference sequence). CDR3 length: 13 residues. V lost 3 bases and J lost 4, with 13 bases in between.

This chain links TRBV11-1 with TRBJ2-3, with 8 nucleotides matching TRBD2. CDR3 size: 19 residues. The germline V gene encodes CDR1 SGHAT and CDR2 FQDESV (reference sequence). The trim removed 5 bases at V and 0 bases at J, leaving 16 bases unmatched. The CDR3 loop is CASSPWGSGGYSSTDTQYF. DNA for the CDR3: TGTGCCAGCAGCCCGTGGGGGAGCGGGGGATACTCTAGCACAGATACGCAGTATTTT.

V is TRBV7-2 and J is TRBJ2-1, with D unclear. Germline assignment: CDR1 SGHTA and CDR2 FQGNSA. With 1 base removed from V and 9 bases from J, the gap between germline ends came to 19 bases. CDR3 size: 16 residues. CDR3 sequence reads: CASSLGPQVVSTEQFF. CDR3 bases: TGTGCCAGCAGCTTAGGACCCCAGGTCGTTTCCACTGAGCAGTTCTTC.

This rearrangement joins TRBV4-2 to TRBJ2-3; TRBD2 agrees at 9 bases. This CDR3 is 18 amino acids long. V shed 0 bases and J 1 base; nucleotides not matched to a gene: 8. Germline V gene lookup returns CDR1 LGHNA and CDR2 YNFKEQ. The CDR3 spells CASSQDGRGGLGTDTQYF. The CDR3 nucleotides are TGTGCCAGCAGCCAAGATGGGCGGGGGGGCCTCGGCACAGATACGCAGTATTTT.

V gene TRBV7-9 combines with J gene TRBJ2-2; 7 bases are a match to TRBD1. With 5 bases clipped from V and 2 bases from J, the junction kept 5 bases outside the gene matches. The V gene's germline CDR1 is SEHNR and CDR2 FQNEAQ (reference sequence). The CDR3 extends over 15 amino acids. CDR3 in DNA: TGTGCCAGCAGCCAGGGACAGTTTAACACCGGGGAGCTGTTTTTT. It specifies CASSQGQFNTGELFF.

As DNA, the CDR3 is TGTGCCTGGAGTGTACGGCGAGGTAGCACAGATACGCAGTATTTT. Translation: CAWSVRRGSTDTQYF. The genes are TRBV30 and TRBJ2-3; D uncertain. There are 15 residues in the CDR3. The V gene lost 0 bases and the J gene lost 0 bases, with 10 bases spanning the gap. Germline loops: CDR1 GTSNPN, CDR2 SVGIG (reference sequence).

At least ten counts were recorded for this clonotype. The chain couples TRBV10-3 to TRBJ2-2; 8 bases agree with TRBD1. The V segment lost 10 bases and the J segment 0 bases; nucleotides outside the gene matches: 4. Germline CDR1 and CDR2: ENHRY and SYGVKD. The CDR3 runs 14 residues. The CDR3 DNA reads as TGTGCCACGTACAGGGGGTCGAACACCGGGGAGCTGTTTTTT. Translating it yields CATYRGSNTGELFF.

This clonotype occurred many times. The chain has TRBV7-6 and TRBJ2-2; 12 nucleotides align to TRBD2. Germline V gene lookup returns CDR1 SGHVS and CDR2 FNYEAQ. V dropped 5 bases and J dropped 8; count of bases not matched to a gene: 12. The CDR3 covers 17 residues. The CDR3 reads CASSPDLLAGGPGELFF. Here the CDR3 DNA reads TGTGCCAGCAGCCCGGACCTACTAGCGGGAGGTCCAGGGGAGCTGTTTTTT. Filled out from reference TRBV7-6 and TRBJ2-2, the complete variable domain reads GAGVSQSPRYKVTKRGQDVALRCDPISGHVSLYWYRQALGQGPEFLTYFNYEAQQDKSGLPNDRFSAERPEGSISTLTIQRTEQRDSAMYRCASSPDLLAGGPGELFFGEGSRLTVL.

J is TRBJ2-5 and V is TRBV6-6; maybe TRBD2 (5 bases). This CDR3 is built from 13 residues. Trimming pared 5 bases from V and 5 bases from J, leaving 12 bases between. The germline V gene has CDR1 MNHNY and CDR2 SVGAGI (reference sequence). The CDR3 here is CASSKLRGETQYF. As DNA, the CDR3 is TGTGCCAGCAGTAAGCTCCGAGGGGAGACCCAGTACTTC.

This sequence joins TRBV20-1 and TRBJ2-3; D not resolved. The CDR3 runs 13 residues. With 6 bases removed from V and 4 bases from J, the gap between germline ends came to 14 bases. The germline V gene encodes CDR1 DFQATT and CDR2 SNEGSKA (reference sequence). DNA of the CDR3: TGCAGTGCCGAACAGACTGGGTCAGATACGCAGTATTTT. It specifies CSAEQTGSDTQYF.

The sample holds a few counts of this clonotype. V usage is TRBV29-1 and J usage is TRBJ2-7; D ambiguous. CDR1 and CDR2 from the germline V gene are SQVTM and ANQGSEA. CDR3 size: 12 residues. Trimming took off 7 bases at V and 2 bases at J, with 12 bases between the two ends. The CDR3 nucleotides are TGCAGCGACGCCGGGCTGACCTACGAGCAGTACTTC. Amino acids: CSDAGLTYEQYF.

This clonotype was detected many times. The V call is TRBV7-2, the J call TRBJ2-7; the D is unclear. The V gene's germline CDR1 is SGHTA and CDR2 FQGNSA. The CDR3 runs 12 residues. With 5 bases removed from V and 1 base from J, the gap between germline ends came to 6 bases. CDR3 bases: TGTGCCAGCAGCCGTCTTTCCTACGAGCAGTACTTC. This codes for CASSRLSYEQYF.

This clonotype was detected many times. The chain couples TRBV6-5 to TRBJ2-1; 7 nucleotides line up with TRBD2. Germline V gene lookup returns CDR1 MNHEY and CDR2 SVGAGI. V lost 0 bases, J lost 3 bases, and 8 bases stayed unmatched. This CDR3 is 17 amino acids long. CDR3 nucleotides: TGTGCCAGCAGTTACTCTGGACTGGCGGGGGTCTACAATGAGCAGTTCTTC. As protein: CASSYSGLAGVYNEQFF.